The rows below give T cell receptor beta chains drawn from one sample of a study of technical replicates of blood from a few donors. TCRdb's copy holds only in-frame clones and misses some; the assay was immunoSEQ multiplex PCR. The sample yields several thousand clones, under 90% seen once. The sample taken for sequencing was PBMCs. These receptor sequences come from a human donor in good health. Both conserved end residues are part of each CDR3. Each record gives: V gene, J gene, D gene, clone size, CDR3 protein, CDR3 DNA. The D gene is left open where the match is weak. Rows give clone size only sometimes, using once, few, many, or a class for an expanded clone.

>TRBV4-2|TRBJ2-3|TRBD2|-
CASSLQAGGITDTQYF
TGTGCCAGCAGCCTACAAGCGGGAGGGATCACAGATACGCAGTATTTT
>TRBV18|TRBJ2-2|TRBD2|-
CASSPQREVNGELFF
TGTGCCAGCTCACCGCAGCGGGAGGTAAACGGGGAGCTGTTTTTT
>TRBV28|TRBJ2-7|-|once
CASSFGGGRSYEQYF
TGTGCCAGCAGTTTCGGTGGTGGGAGGTCCTACGAGCAGTACTTC
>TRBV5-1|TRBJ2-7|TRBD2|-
CASRPGLASDEQYF
TGCGCCAGCAGACCGGGACTAGCCTCTGACGAGCAGTACTTC
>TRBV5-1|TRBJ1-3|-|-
CASSLEPGGSGNTIYF
TGCGCCAGCAGCTTGGAACCGGGAGGGTCTGGAAACACCATATATTTT
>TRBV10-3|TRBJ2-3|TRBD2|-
CAISASGRPDTQYF
TGTGCCATCAGTGCTAGCGGGAGACCAGATACGCAGTATTTT
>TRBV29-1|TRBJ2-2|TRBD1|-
CSVERGQGNTGELFF
TGCAGCGTTGAAAGAGGACAGGGGAACACCGGGGAGCTGTTTTTT
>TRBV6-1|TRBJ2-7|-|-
CASSDTQGTYEQYF
TGTGCCAGCAGTGACACCCAGGGCACCTACGAGCAGTACTTC
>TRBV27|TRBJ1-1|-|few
CASSLIIGETRTEAFF
TGTGCCAGCAGTTTAATCATAGGTGAGACAAGGACTGAAGCTTTCTTT
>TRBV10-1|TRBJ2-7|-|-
CASSLRQVGAEQYF
TGCGCCAGCAGTTTGCGACAGGTGGGGGCCGAGCAGTACTTC
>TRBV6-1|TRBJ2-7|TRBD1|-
CASSAPRGGQGFYEQYF
TGTGCCAGCAGTGCCCCAAGGGGGGGACAGGGTTTCTACGAGCAGTACTTC
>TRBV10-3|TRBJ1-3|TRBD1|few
CAIKEDRLLVGNTIYF
TGTGCCATCAAGGAGGACAGGCTGCTAGTGGGAAACACCATATATTTT
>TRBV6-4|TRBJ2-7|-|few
CASSVKGDGPYEQYF
TGTGCCAGCAGTGTGAAAGGGGATGGGCCCTACGAGCAGTACTTC
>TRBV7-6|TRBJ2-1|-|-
CASSLASRGSDEQFF
TGTGCCAGCAGCTTAGCGTCTCGGGGTTCTGATGAGCAGTTCTTC
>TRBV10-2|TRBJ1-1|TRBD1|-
CASALTRGREAFF
TGCGCCAGCGCTCTCACCAGGGGGCGCGAAGCTTTCTTT
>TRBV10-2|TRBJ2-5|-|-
CASSGGGQSGKTQYF
TGCGCCAGCAGTGGAGGGGGGCAGAGCGGGAAGACCCAGTACTTC
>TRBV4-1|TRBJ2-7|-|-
CASSRASVVEEQYF
TGCGCCAGCAGCCGAGCCTCCGTGGTGGAGGAGCAGTACTTC
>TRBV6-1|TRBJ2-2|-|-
CASRTDRDTGELFF
TGTGCCAGCAGGACGGACAGAGACACCGGGGAGCTGTTTTTT
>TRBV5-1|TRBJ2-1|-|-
CASSPGHRDYNEQFF
TGCGCCAGCTCACCGGGGCACAGGGACTACAATGAGCAGTTCTTC
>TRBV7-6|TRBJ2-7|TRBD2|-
CASSPGLGAEQYF
TGTGCCAGCAGCCCAGGACTAGGAGCGGAGCAGTACTTC
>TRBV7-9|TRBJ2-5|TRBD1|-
CASEGQGGLETQYF
TGTGCCAGCGAGGGACAGGGGGGGTTAGAGACCCAGTACTTC
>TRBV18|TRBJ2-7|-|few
CASSPPVEGRTYEQYF
TGTGCCAGCTCACCACCGGTGGAAGGGAGGACGTACGAGCAGTACTTC
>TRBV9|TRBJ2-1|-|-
CASSVVGSAFYNEQFF
TGTGCCAGCAGCGTAGTCGGGAGCGCCTTTTACAATGAGCAGTTCTTC